This entry lists 22 T cell receptor beta chains sequenced from one sample in a study of T cell changes during pregnancy in multiple sclerosis. Produced via immunoSEQ multiplex PCR; TCRdb's table is partial and in-frame only. The sample lists more than 25,000 clones, 80% to 90% seen once, with 8.5% to 14% in the top ten. The specimen was CD8+ T cells from peripheral blood mononuclear cells, collected in the third trimester of pregnancy. The receptors shown here come from a female donor with multiple sclerosis, enrolled in a pregnancy study.

This chain connects TRBV7-3 to TRBJ2-3; 8 bases line up with TRBD2. The junction had 20 bases not matched to a gene; V was cut back by 5 bases and J by 4 bases. Germline V CDR1 and CDR2: SGHTA, FQGTGA. The CDR3 runs to 19 residues. The CDR3 DNA reads TGTGCCAGCAGCCCCATGCCGGGCGAAGCGGGGGAGGAGGCAGATACGCAGTATTTT. Its protein product is CASSPMPGEAGEEADTQYF. Full variable domain (outside the CDR3, taken from reference TRBV7-3 and TRBJ2-3): GAGVSQTPSNKVTEKGKYVELRCDPISGHTALYWYRQSLGQGPEFLIYFQGTGAADDSGLPNDRFFAVRPEGSVSTLKIQRTERGDSAVYLCASSPMPGEAGEEADTQYFGPGTRLTVL.

The chain employs TRBV7-6 and TRBJ1-5; 9 bases are shared with TRBD1. With 5 bases clipped from V and 8 bases from J, the junction kept 16 bases outside the gene matches. The CDR3 loop spans 17 amino acids. Looked up from germline, CDR1 is SGHVS and CDR2 is FNYEAQ. In DNA form, the CDR3 reads TGTGCCAGCAGCCTCCATTCCGGGACAGGGAATGTAGAGCCCCAGCATTTT. It specifies CASSLHSGTGNVEPQHF.

The V and J genes are TRBV19 and TRBJ1-1, with a possible D match to TRBD1 (5 bases). V gave up 3 bases and J gave up 1 base, with 12 bases separating them. This CDR3 is 15 amino acids long. Germline assignment: CDR1 LNHDA and CDR2 SQIVND (reference sequence). The CDR3 is CASSMGQVGNTEAFF. DNA of the CDR3: TGTGCCAGTAGTATGGGGCAGGTGGGGAACACTGAAGCTTTCTTT.

This sequence joins TRBV5-4 and TRBJ2-7; the D is unclear. Germline values: CDR1 SGHNT, CDR2 YYREEE (reference sequence). V lost 0 bases and J lost 2, with 9 bases in between. The CDR3 extends over 14 amino acids. CDR3 nucleotide sequence: TGTGCCAGCAGCTTGGGATACGGTACCTACGAGCAGTACTTC. The encoded protein is CASSLGYGTYEQYF.

This chain uses TRBV6-6 with TRBJ2-5, with 8 bases lining up with TRBD2. Unmatched junction bases numbered 10, after V lost 5 bases and J lost 5 bases. Germline CDR1 reads MNHNY; CDR2 reads SVGAGI (reference sequence). This CDR3 has 15 residues. The CDR3 coding sequence is TGTGCCAGCAGTCCTGCAGCGGGAGTTACGGAGACCCAGTACTTC. It translates to CASSPAAGVTETQYF.

Written as DNA, the CDR3 is TGTGCCAGCAGCCCTACCGGGACAGGGGATTCCACTGAAGCTTTCTTT. Translation: CASSPTGTGDSTEAFF. The chain carries TRBV9 and TRBJ1-1; 10 positions match TRBD1. V trimming: 4 bases; J trimming: 4 bases; junction bases outside the gene matches: 10. Looked up from germline, CDR1 is SGDLS and CDR2 is YYNGEE. CDR3 length: 16 residues.

The chain couples TRBV10-3 to TRBJ1-5, with D perhaps TRBD1 (5 bases). CDR1 is ENHRY and CDR2 is SYGVKD in the germline V gene. The CDR3 sequence is 13 residues long. V was shortened by 5 bases and J by 3 bases, with 8 bases between the two germline ends. The DNA for the CDR3 is TGTGCCATCAGTCGGGGGTTCAATCAGCCCCAGCATTTT. It translates to CAISRGFNQPQHF.

The CDR3 DNA is TGTGCCAGCAGCTTAGATTGGATTGGGGTGGCGGGAGAGACCCAGTACTTC. Encoded protein: CASSLDWIGVAGETQYF. The chain employs TRBV11-2 and TRBJ2-5, with TRBD2 as a possible D gene (5 bases). This CDR3 is built from 17 residues. From germline, CDR1 is SGHAT and CDR2 FQNNGV. The V end was cut by 0 bases, the J end by 4 bases, with 18 bases between.

The chain links TRBV5-4 to TRBJ2-7; 10 bases align to TRBD2. The V and J ends lost 4 bases and 2 bases, in that order; junction bases with no gene match: 6. Germline V gives CDR1 SGHNT, CDR2 YYREEE (reference sequence). The CDR3 has 15 residues. CDR3 sequence (DNA): TGTGCCAGCAGCCCGCTAGCGGGAGCCGCCTACGAGCAGTACTTC. Translation: CASSPLAGAAYEQYF.

The V and J genes are TRBV6-1 and TRBJ2-1; TRBD1 agrees at 8 bases. CDR1 and CDR2 (germline): MNHNS, SASEGT. The CDR3 loop spans 18 amino acids. V lost 4 bases to trimming and J lost 2 bases; unmatched junction nucleotides: 13. The CDR3 DNA reads TGTGCCAGCAGTGTCGGACCTTATCAGGGGGCGGCCTACAATGAGCAGTTCTTC. Encoded protein: CASSVGPYQGAAYNEQFF.

The J gene is TRBJ2-5, the V gene TRBV7-9; the match to TRBD1 covers 11 bases. CDR3 length equals 19 residues. Germline-derived CDR1 and CDR2 are SEHNR and FQNEAQ (reference sequence). J lost 3 bases, V lost 5 bases, and 17 bases had no gene match. The chain's CDR3 is CASSVLTWDRGEREETQYF. The CDR3 DNA reads as TGTGCCAGCAGCGTACTGACTTGGGACAGGGGGGAACGTGAAGAGACCCAGTACTTC.

This sequence joins TRBV30 and TRBJ2-2; the D gene is possibly TRBD2 (5 bases). Germline CDR1 and CDR2: GTSNPN and SVGIG (reference sequence). V dropped 2 bases and J dropped 6 bases, with 7 bases sitting between them. This CDR3 region has 12 residues. CDR3 protein: CAWSPGAGELFF. The CDR3 DNA sequence: TGTGCCTGGAGTCCCGGGGCCGGGGAGCTGTTTTTT.

The genes are TRBV28 and TRBJ2-3; 9 nucleotides align to TRBD2. Trimming at V came to 5 bases and at J to 2 bases, leaving 20 bases not matched to a gene. There are 20 residues in the CDR3. CDR1 and CDR2 from the germline V gene are MDHEN and SYDVKM. DNA for the CDR3: TGTGCCAGCAGTCCGGGGGTAGCGGGGGCCTCTAGAGGCGCCACAGATACGCAGTATTTT. Amino acids: CASSPGVAGASRGATDTQYF.

The rearrangement uses TRBV6-1 and TRBJ1-1; D might be TRBD1 (5 bases). CDR3 length: 14 amino acids. Trimming removed 5 bases from V and 0 bases from J, with 10 bases in between. CDR1 and CDR2 (germline): MNHNS, SASEGT. CDR3 residues: CASSPDRLNTEAFF. In DNA form, the CDR3 reads TGTGCCAGCAGTCCCGACAGATTGAACACTGAAGCTTTCTTT.

The chain links TRBV5-1 to TRBJ2-5; TRBD2 aligns across 11 bases. Germline-derived CDR1 and CDR2 are SGHRS and YFSETQ. CDR3 length: 17 residues. Trimming took 3 bases from V and 5 from J; bases not matched to a gene: 12. The CDR3 DNA is TGCGCCAGCAGCTATACTAGCGGGAGAAGTATGTGGGAGACCCAGTACTTC. Its translation: CASSYTSGRSMWETQYF.

V and J are TRBV9 and TRBJ1-3; D is uncertain. Germline V CDR1 and CDR2: SGDLS, YYNGEE. Trimming left V 0 bases short and J 2 bases short, with 6 bases between. The CDR3 covers 14 residues. CDR3 residues: CASSVAGTGNTIYF. CDR3 DNA sequence: TGTGCCAGCAGCGTAGCAGGAACTGGAAACACCATATATTTT. Full variable domain (remainder filled in from reference TRBV9 and TRBJ1-3): DSGVTQTPKHLITATGQRVTLRCSPRSGDLSVYWYQQSLDQGLQFLIQYYNGEERAKGNILERFSAQQFPDLHSELNLSSLELGDSALYFCASSVAGTGNTIYFGEGSWLTVV.

The genes are TRBV27 and TRBJ2-1; 8 bases are a match to TRBD1. V lost 6 bases and J lost 7; bases outside the gene matches: 8. The CDR3 sequence is 14 residues long. Germline loops: CDR1 MNHEY, CDR2 SMNVEV (reference sequence). CDR3 protein: CASRYYQGANEQFF. The CDR3 nucleotides are TGTGCCAGCAGGTACTATCAGGGGGCGAATGAGCAGTTCTTC.

This clone is a singleton in its sample. The chain joins TRBV4-2 to TRBJ2-1; 8 positions match TRBD2. Germline CDR1 is LGHNA and CDR2 is YNFKEQ. The CDR3 totals 18 residues. J gave up 3 bases and V 1 base, and 11 bases lay outside the gene matches. This CDR3 is CASSQVVDRTSRYNEQFF. The CDR3 DNA reads as TGTGCCAGCAGCCAAGTGGTGGATCGGACTAGCCGCTACAATGAGCAGTTCTTC.

The chain links TRBV30 to TRBJ2-1; 7 nucleotides align to TRBD1. The CDR3 consists of 17 residues. V lost 3 bases, J lost 2 bases, and 13 bases stayed unmatched. The germline V gene encodes CDR1 GTSNPN and CDR2 SVGIG (reference sequence). This chain's CDR3 is CAWSQPGGREPYNEQFF. The CDR3 DNA is TGTGCCTGGAGCCAACCAGGGGGTCGGGAACCCTACAATGAGCAGTTCTTC.

A single count supports this clone. V is TRBV11-1 and J is TRBJ2-2; D is undetermined. Germline CDR1 reads SGHAT; CDR2 reads FQDESV (reference sequence). This CDR3 region has 16 residues. V was pared by 5 bases and J by 6 bases, with 19 bases between. The CDR3 is CASSPPRLDLAGELFF. The CDR3 bases are TGTGCCAGCAGCCCCCCCCGTCTAGACCTGGCCGGGGAGCTGTTTTTT.

V is TRBV5-4 and J is TRBJ1-1, with D possibly TRBD1 on 5 matching bases. The CDR3 contains 15 residues. V shed 4 bases and J shed 0 bases, with 13 bases lying between them. Germline CDR1 and CDR2: SGHNT and YYREEE (reference sequence). The CDR3 sequence: CASSPPDRLNTEAFF. The CDR3 DNA reads as TGTGCCAGCAGCCCCCCCGACAGATTGAACACTGAAGCTTTCTTT.

The chain uses TRBV11-2 and TRBJ2-7; 8 nucleotides line up with TRBD2. The CDR3 is 17 residues long. Germline assignment: CDR1 SGHAT and CDR2 FQNNGV. V was clipped by 0 bases and J by 7 bases; unmatched bases: 14. The CDR3: CASSLDWLAGWLGEQYF. The CDR3 coding sequence is TGTGCCAGCAGCTTAGATTGGCTAGCGGGTTGGTTGGGGGAGCAGTACTTC.